One sample yielded the 27 T cell receptor beta chains listed below, sequenced in a study of blood T cell repertoires in COVID-19 (TCRdb year 2020). Library creation used the immunoSEQ multiplex PCR assay. TCRdb obtained this table from immuneACCESS and retained in-frame rearrangements with V and J assigned. These tables miss some clones; where compared with another copy, unresolved V genes account for less than half of the shortfall, and the remainder is unexplained. The sample table records fewer than 300,000 clones; approximately 88% of these occur just once. The top ten hold about 8.6% of the sample. The sequenced sample was peripheral blood. These receptors were taken from a man younger than 35 with active or convalescent COVID-19.

This clone was recorded a few times. DNA of the CDR3: TGTGCCAGCAGCGTGAGCGTGGGGGCTCATCAGCCCCAGCATTTT. It specifies CASSVSVGAHQPQHF. The chain joins TRBV5-5 to TRBJ1-5; D is perhaps TRBD1 (6 bases). The CDR3 is made up of 15 amino acids. Deletions cut 4 bases from V and 5 bases from J, with 16 bases between. The germline V gene has CDR1 SGHKS and CDR2 YYEKEE (reference sequence).

The chain carries TRBV13 and TRBJ1-2, with 10 bases aligning to TRBD1. This CDR3 comprises 15 residues. Germline lookup yields CDR1 PRHDT and CDR2 FYEKMQ (reference sequence). V shed 4 bases, J shed 3 bases, and the junction held 5 bases outside the gene matches. CDR3 nucleotide sequence: TGTGCCAGCAGCTACGGGACAGGGGACGACTATGGCTACACCTTC. It codes for CASSYGTGDDYGYTF.

CDR3 residues: CASSLDGGHLPMNTEAFF. CDR3 in DNA: TGTGCCAGCAGCTTAGATGGCGGCCACTTACCTATGAACACTGAAGCTTTCTTT. J is TRBJ1-1 and V is TRBV11-2, with D unclear. The CDR3 runs to 18 residues. CDR1 SGHAT and CDR2 FQNNGV come from the germline V gene. Trimming stripped 0 bases from V and 0 bases from J, with 17 bases between.

This clone has only one observation. The V and J genes are TRBV9 and TRBJ2-3, with D maybe TRBD1 (5 bases). Germline CDR1 and CDR2: SGDLS and YYNGEE. The CDR3 length is 16 residues. V lost 0 bases, J lost 0 bases, and 11 bases lay in between. The CDR3 DNA is TGTGCCAGCAGCGTAGCAAGGGGATATAGCACAGATACGCAGTATTTT. Its protein product is CASSVARGYSTDTQYF.

As to this clone: At one boundary the junction diverges from the germline segment, which might be a read error. The chain carries TRBV7-3 and TRBJ2-5, with D maybe TRBD2 (6 bases). The CDR3 is 14 residues long. In germline, CDR1 is SGHTA, CDR2 FQGTGA. CDR3 sequence (DNA): TGTGCCAGCAGCCCCCCGGGACTCCAAAAGACCCAGTACTTC. Protein sequence: CASSPPGLQKTQYF.

This chain uses TRBV27 with TRBJ2-3, with D possibly matching TRBD1 (6 bases). The V gene's germline CDR1 is MNHEY and CDR2 SMNVEV (reference sequence). This CDR3 has 12 amino acids. Deletions cut 10 bases from V and 1 base from J, with 9 bases between. The chain's CDR3 is CATWTGTDTQYF. In nucleotides, the CDR3 is TGTGCCACTTGGACAGGCACAGATACGCAGTATTTT.

This clone appeared once. The chain combines TRBV5-6 with TRBJ2-7; D is perhaps TRBD1 (6 bases). V was cut by 2 bases and J by 0 bases, with 12 bases left in between. The CDR3 length is 15 residues. Germline CDR1 reads SGHDT; CDR2 reads YYEEEE. Here the CDR3 reads CASSFITQGSYEQYF. In DNA form, the CDR3 reads TGTGCCAGCAGCTTCATTACACAGGGCTCCTACGAGCAGTACTTC. Supplemented by reference TRBV5-6 and TRBJ2-7, the full variable domain reads DAGVTQSPTHLIKTRGQQVTLRCSPKSGHDTVSWYQQALGQGPQFIFQYYEEEERQRGNFPDRFSGHQFPNYSSELNVNALLLGDSALYLCASSFITQGSYEQYFGPGTRLTVT.

This sequence joins TRBV27 and TRBJ2-7; TRBD1 aligns across 9 bases. The CDR3 contains 18 residues. Germline assignment: CDR1 MNHEY and CDR2 SMNVEV (reference sequence). V trimming: 5 bases; J trimming: 3 bases; junction bases outside the gene matches: 17. CDR3 sequence reads: CASSPPTYRDRELYEQYF. Here the CDR3 DNA reads TGTGCCAGCAGTCCTCCCACCTACCGGGACAGGGAACTCTACGAGCAGTACTTC.

The chain is built from TRBV7-2 and TRBJ2-5, with TRBD2 identical over 7 bases. V lost 0 bases to trimming and J lost 4 bases; unmatched junction nucleotides: 11. Per the germline V gene, CDR1 is SGHTA and CDR2 is FQGNSA. The CDR3 has 17 amino acids. CDR3 nucleotides: TGTGCCAGCAGCTTAGCGGCGCGGACTAGGTATTCAGAGACCCAGTACTTC. Amino acid sequence: CASSLAARTRYSETQYF.

This sequence joins TRBV9 and TRBJ1-6, with 9 bases matching TRBD1. Germline loops: CDR1 SGDLS, CDR2 YYNGEE. The CDR3 is made up of 14 amino acids. The trim removed 3 bases at V and 10 bases at J, leaving 5 bases unmatched. DNA for the CDR3: TGTGCCAGCAGCGAGACAGGGGGACAATCACCCCTCCACTTT. This gives the protein CASSETGGQSPLHF.

The CDR3 sequence: CAISSDRSSNQPQHF. As DNA, the CDR3 is TGTGCCATCAGTAGTGACAGGAGTAGCAATCAGCCCCAGCATTTT. V and J are TRBV10-3 and TRBJ1-5; tentatively, D is TRBD1 (6 bases). V was trimmed by 5 bases and J by 0 bases, leaving 11 bases between them. The CDR3 spans 15 residues. Germline V gene data show CDR1 as ENHRY and CDR2 as SYGVKD.

This clone came up many times. CDR3 in amino acids: CASSSPGGAVSYEQYF. The CDR3 region has the DNA TGTGCCAGCAGTTCCCCGGGGGGGGCTGTAAGCTACGAGCAGTACTTC. The chain combines TRBV27 with TRBJ2-7, with TRBD2 matching 8 bases. Germline CDR1 and CDR2: MNHEY and SMNVEV (reference sequence). The CDR3 is 16 residues long. Unmatched junction bases numbered 11, after V lost 4 bases and J lost 3 bases.

This rearrangement joins TRBV9 to TRBJ2-7, with TRBD2 identical over 9 bases. The V and J ends lost 0 bases and 0 bases, in that order; junction bases with no gene match: 7. Germline CDR1 is SGDLS and CDR2 is YYNGEE. This CDR3 comprises 17 residues. CDR3 loop: CASSVAAGGTYSYEQYF. CDR3 nucleotide sequence: TGTGCCAGCAGCGTAGCAGCGGGAGGTACGTACTCCTACGAGCAGTACTTC.

In this sample, this clone turned up once. V usage is TRBV24-1 and J usage is TRBJ2-2; TRBD1 aligns across 9 bases. The CDR3 loop spans 16 amino acids. V was clipped by 5 bases and J by 2 bases; unmatched bases: 5. Germline V gene sequence: CDR1 KGHDR, CDR2 SFDVKD. The CDR3 is CATSGSGQGNTGELFF. The DNA of the CDR3 is TGTGCCACCAGTGGCTCGGGACAGGGCAACACCGGGGAGCTGTTTTTT.

With respect to this clone: The same CDR3 can be traced to other DNA sequences in this sample. V is TRBV9 and J is TRBJ2-1; 9 nucleotides align to TRBD2. This CDR3 comprises 15 residues. Germline V gives CDR1 SGDLS, CDR2 YYNGEE. J was trimmed by 4 bases and V by 0 bases; bases with no gene match: 2. CDR3 DNA: TGTGCCAGCAGCGTAGAGGCGGGGGGGTACAATGAGCAGTTCTTC. Protein product: CASSVEAGGYNEQFF.

V is TRBV20-1 and J is TRBJ1-2; D uncertain. The germline CDR1 and CDR2 sequences are DFQATT and SNEGSKA (reference sequence). This CDR3 region has 13 residues. V lost 3 bases, J lost 0 bases, and 8 bases lay in between. The CDR3 DNA follows: TGCAGTGCTAGTTTAACAGCTAACTATGGCTACACCTTC. This gives the protein CSASLTANYGYTF.

CDR3 sequence (DNA): TGTGCCAGTATCCTGACAGGGGTCGCGAGCAATCAGCCCCAGCATTTT. The encoded protein is CASILTGVASNQPQHF. The rearrangement uses TRBV19 and TRBJ1-5, with 8 positions matching TRBD1. The CDR3 runs to 16 residues. J lost 1 base, V lost 7 bases, and 9 bases had no gene match. Germline values: CDR1 LNHDA, CDR2 SQIVND (reference sequence).

The chain couples TRBV21-1 to TRBJ1-1; TRBD1 reflects the table's D call only, with no check against the DNA. TRBV21-1 is listed as a pseudogene. The CDR3 sequence is 16 residues long. The CDR3 spells CASRKGTGVFSTEAFF. CDR3 sequence (DNA): TGTGCCAGCAGGAAAGGGACAGGCGTTTTCTCAACTGAAGCTTTCTTT.

The chain joins TRBV19 to TRBJ1-1; 9 nucleotides align to TRBD1. Trimming at V came to 5 bases and at J to 1 base, leaving 8 bases not matched to a gene. This CDR3 is built from 16 residues. Germline V lookup: CDR1 LNHDA, CDR2 SQIVND (reference sequence). CDR3 sequence (DNA): TGTGCCAGTAGTCCCGGGACAGGGAGTGGGAACACTGAAGCTTTCTTT. This encodes CASSPGTGSGNTEAFF.

For the CDR3, the DNA is TGTGCCAGCAGCCCCATAGCCGGGACAGGGGAGAAGACCCAGTACTTC. This codes for CASSPIAGTGEKTQYF. V usage is TRBV14 and J usage is TRBJ2-5; 10 bases agree with TRBD1. The CDR3 is 16 residues long. The ends lost 4 bases at V and 6 bases at J; junction bases unmatched: 11. Germline CDR1 and CDR2: SGHDN and FVKESK.

The rearrangement links TRBV11-2 to TRBJ1-1; D perhaps matches TRBD1 (5 bases). Trimming removed 5 bases from V and 0 bases from J, with 10 bases in between. The germline CDR1 and CDR2 sequences are SGHAT and FQNNGV. The CDR3 sequence is 14 residues long. CDR3 DNA: TGTGCCAGCAGCCGACAGCTAATGAACACTGAAGCTTTCTTT. As protein: CASSRQLMNTEAFF.

The count of this clone is one. V usage is TRBV25-1 and J usage is TRBJ2-7; D is unclear. Trimming pared 3 bases from V and 7 bases from J, leaving 16 bases between. Germline loops: CDR1 MGHDK, CDR2 SYGVNS. The CDR3 has 14 amino acids. CDR3 residues: CASSERPGSQEQYF. The DNA for the CDR3 is TGTGCCAGCAGTGAGAGACCCGGGTCGCAGGAGCAGTACTTC.

V usage is TRBV11-2 and J usage is TRBJ2-7; 7 nucleotides line up with TRBD2. V dropped 4 bases and J dropped 4; count of bases not matched to a gene: 4. The CDR3 sequence is 13 residues long. The germline CDR1 and CDR2 sequences are SGHAT and FQNNGV. The CDR3 sequence: CASSSMRGYEQYF. The CDR3 coding sequence is TGTGCCAGCAGCTCGATGCGGGGGTACGAGCAGTACTTC. The whole variable domain, remainder taken from reference TRBV11-2 and TRBJ2-7, is EAGVAQSPRYKIIEKRQSVAFWCNPISGHATLYWYQQILGQGPKLLIQFQNNGVVDDSQLPKDRFSAERLKGVDSTLKIQPAKLEDSAVYLCASSSMRGYEQYFGPGTRLTVT.

The genes are TRBV4-3 and TRBJ1-5; D is perhaps TRBD1 (6 bases). V was cut by 6 bases and J by 0 bases, with 12 bases left in between. There are 15 residues in the CDR3. CDR1 and CDR2 (germline): LGHNA, YSLEER. Written as DNA, the CDR3 is TGCGCCAGCAGACCAGGACAGTATAGCAATCAGCCCCAGCATTTT. Translating it yields CASRPGQYSNQPQHF.

The rearrangement joins TRBV27 to TRBJ2-7; D gene unclear. The germline V and J ends were trimmed by 4 bases and 4 bases, with 14 bases remaining between them. This CDR3 has 14 residues. Germline CDR1 MNHEY, CDR2 SMNVEV (reference sequence). Written as DNA, the CDR3 is TGTGCCAGCAGTTCCTCCCCCTCAACATACGAGCAGTACTTC. Amino acids: CASSSSPSTYEQYF.

The chain joins TRBV5-1 to TRBJ1-4, with TRBD1 matching over 8 bases. The CDR3 covers 14 residues. J was trimmed by 10 bases and V by 4 bases; bases with no gene match: 9. CDR1 is SGHRS, CDR2 YFSETQ, per germline. The CDR3 DNA reads as TGCGCCAGCAGCAAGGACAGGGAGACGGGAAAACTGTTTTTT. Amino acid sequence: CASSKDRETGKLFF. Combining the CDR3 with reference TRBV5-1 and TRBJ1-4 gives the whole variable domain KAGVTQTPRYLIKTRGQQVTLSCSPISGHRSVSWYQQTPGQGLQFLFEYFSETQRNKGNFPGRFSGRQFSNSRSEMNVSTLELGDSALYLCASSKDRETGKLFFGSGTQLSVL.

V usage is TRBV7-2 and J usage is TRBJ2-5; 10 bases map to TRBD1. The CDR3 is made up of 15 amino acids. The trim removed 7 bases at V and 2 bases at J, leaving 7 bases unmatched. Germline CDR1 and CDR2: SGHTA and FQGNSA. CDR3 in DNA: TGTGCCAGCAATCTCTGGGGACAGGGGCAAGAGACCCAGTACTTC. Translating gives CASNLWGQGQETQYF.